This T cell receptor (beta chain) is drawn from a study of T cell repertoires in cytomegalovirus infection. For the study at large: CMV epitopes in the study were HLA-C-restricted (recently identified) and HLA-B-restricted (well studied). Public TCR beta signatures indicated both CMV infection and matching HLA type. Overall study findings and caveats: Summed frequency of shared TCR beta families picked out CMV carriers who also had the relevant HLA. Ex vivo, HLA-C-restricted CMV-specific TCR beta clonotypes prevailed over the rest of the response.

The germline V gene has CDR1 SEHNR and CDR2 FQNEAQ (reference sequence). With 1 base clipped from V and 3 bases from J, the junction kept 2 bases outside the gene matches. The CDR3 consists of 14 residues. TCRdb re-called the reads with MiXCR, one entry per CDR3 protein. The repertoire has approximately 260,000 distinct CDR3 sequences, around 20% of them found once; the top ten carry about 21%. This clonotype appeared a few times. Its specificity is not known. This TCR was recovered from a human donor in good health (CMV status not recorded). Some clones in this sample may be carry-over from other donors' samples. The sequencing here drew on cultured PBMCs, taken from culture after CMV antigen stimulation. The chain joins TRBV7-9 to TRBJ1-2, with 7 bases aligning to TRBD1. CDR3 coding DNA: TGTGCCAGCAGCTTAGGGGGACAGTACTATGGCTACACCTTC. It yields the protein CASSLGGQYYGYTF.